Following are 20 T cell receptor beta chains from one sample sequenced in a study of early T cells in non-severe SARS-CoV-2 infection. From the 5' RACE reads, TCRdb called clonotypes with MiXCR, one entry per CDR3 protein. Here the sample spans fewer than 80,000 distinct CDR3 sequences, roughly 12% being singletons. The specimen was whole blood, collected at baseline. Every receptor here comes from an adult who was a healthcare worker with PCR-confirmed SARS-CoV-2 infection or an uninfected control (not recorded which).

This clonotype was detected only a few times. V gene TRBV10-3 combines with J gene TRBJ1-6; 7 positions match TRBD1. The V gene's germline CDR1 is ENHRY and CDR2 SYGVKD. With 9 bases clipped from V and 4 bases from J, the junction kept 12 bases outside the gene matches. The CDR3 runs 16 residues. CDR3 coding DNA: TGTGCCATAAGTAGTCGGGACAGTTCTTATAATTCACCCCTCCACTTT. Protein product: CAISSRDSSYNSPLHF.

The V call is TRBV30, the J call TRBJ1-1; TRBD1 might be the D (5 bases). This CDR3 is built from 13 residues. V lost 2 bases and J lost 1, with 8 bases in between. Germline CDR1 GTSNPN, CDR2 SVGIG (reference sequence). The CDR3 coding sequence is TGTGCCTGGAGTCTCGGGGGGAACACTGAAGCTTTCTTT. It translates to CAWSLGGNTEAFF. The whole variable domain, filled in from reference TRBV30 and TRBJ1-1, reads SQTIHQWPATLVQPVGSPLSLECTVEGTSNPNLYWYRQAAGRGLQLLFYSVGIGQISSEVPQNLSASRPQDRQFILSSKKLLLSDSGFYLCAWSLGGNTEAFFGQGTRLTVV.

The V call is TRBV7-6, the J call TRBJ2-1; 12 nucleotides align to TRBD2. With V trimmed by 1 base and J by 8 bases, 3 bases remained unmatched. The CDR3 consists of 15 residues. Germline CDR1 is SGHVS and CDR2 is FNYEAQ. The CDR3 sequence: CASSLELAGGYEQFF. For the CDR3, the DNA is TGTGCCAGCAGCTTAGAACTAGCGGGGGGCTATGAGCAGTTCTTC.

Many counts were recorded for this clonotype. The rearrangement joins TRBV28 to TRBJ1-1; D gene unclear. Trimming took off 2 bases at V and 4 bases at J, with 8 bases between the two ends. Germline CDR1 reads MDHEN; CDR2 reads SYDVKM. This CDR3 spans 13 amino acids. The DNA for the CDR3 is TGTGCCAGCAGTTTAGAAGGCCTCACTGAAGCTTTCTTT. Translated, it gives CASSLEGLTEAFF.

This chain links TRBV18 with TRBJ2-7; possible D gene TRBD1, 6 bases. V was clipped by 4 bases and J by 4 bases, with 11 bases between them. Per the germline V gene, CDR1 is KGHSH and CDR2 is LQKENI. CDR3 length equals 13 residues. The CDR3 protein is CASSLAGAYEQYF. CDR3 bases: TGTGCCAGCTCACTCGCAGGGGCTTACGAGCAGTACTTC.

V is TRBV7-6 and J is TRBJ2-7; tentative D call: TRBD1 (6 bases). The germline V gene has CDR1 SGHVS and CDR2 FNYEAQ. Trimming cost V 5 bases and J 2 bases, with 10 bases left between them. The CDR3 has 13 residues. CDR3 protein: CASSPQGTYEQYF. The CDR3 DNA sequence: TGTGCCAGCAGCCCCCAGGGGACCTACGAGCAGTACTTC.

This clonotype has a handful of counts. The V and J genes are TRBV12-3 or TRBV12-4 and TRBJ2-1; TRBD2 agrees at 12 bases. The CDR3 has 17 residues. V gave up 4 bases and J gave up 6 bases; unmatched junction bases: 10. CDR3 sequence reads: CASSYQRLAGALNEQFF. The CDR3 DNA reads as TGTGCCAGCAGTTATCAAAGACTAGCGGGGGCCCTCAATGAGCAGTTCTTC.

CDR3 in amino acids: CSARQAGGLNEQYF. CDR3 DNA: TGCAGTGCTAGGCAAGCGGGGGGGTTAAACGAGCAGTACTTC. The chain combines TRBV20-1 with TRBJ2-7, with TRBD2 identical over 10 bases. This CDR3 contains 14 residues. CDR1 and CDR2 (germline): DFQATT, SNEGSKA (reference sequence). V was pared by 3 bases and J by 5 bases, with 7 bases of the junction left unmatched.

This clonotype came up a few times. The V call is TRBV6-2 or TRBV6-3, the J call TRBJ1-1; D is unresolved. Germline CDR1 reads MNHEY; CDR2 reads SVGEGT. The CDR3 contains 14 residues. With 5 bases removed from V and 3 bases from J, the gap between germline ends came to 13 bases. The CDR3 reads CASSRSRAHTEAFF. CDR3 coding DNA: TGTGCCAGCAGTAGGTCCCGGGCCCACACTGAAGCTTTCTTT.

This clonotype was detected ten times or more. The chain carries TRBV12-3 or TRBV12-4 and TRBJ2-7; D unclear. The CDR3 length is 11 residues. Trimming shortened V by 3 bases and J by 5 bases, and 5 bases separated the two germline ends. The CDR3 sequence: CASSFRDEQYF. In nucleotides, the CDR3 is TGTGCCAGCAGTTTTCGGGACGAGCAGTACTTC.

This clonotype has more than one count but fewer than ten. This sequence joins TRBV11-3 and TRBJ2-2, with D unresolved. The germline gives CDR1 SGHNT, CDR2 YENEEA. The CDR3 loop spans 13 amino acids. Trimming removed 4 bases at V and 1 base at J, with 4 bases between. The CDR3 DNA sequence: TGTGCCAGCAGCTGGGGGAACACCGGGGAGCTGTTTTTT. Its protein is CASSWGNTGELFF.

The chain combines TRBV6-4 with TRBJ2-2; D possibly corresponds to TRBD1 (5 bases). Trimming stripped 4 bases from V and 13 bases from J, with 16 bases between. This CDR3 region has 13 residues. From germline, CDR1 is MRHNA and CDR2 SNTAGT. Written as DNA, the CDR3 is TGTGCCAGCAGTGTCGAACCGTACAGGCGGCTGTTTTTT. Protein sequence: CASSVEPYRRLFF.

At least ten counts were recorded for this clonotype. As DNA, the CDR3 is TGTGCCACCGCGAGTAGTATTGATTCAGGATCCGGGGAGCTGTTTTTT. It is translated as CATASSIDSGSGELFF. V is TRBV19 and J is TRBJ2-2; unclear D gene. This CDR3 contains 16 residues. The V gene lost 10 bases and the J gene lost 6 bases, with 24 bases spanning the gap. CDR1 is LNHDA, CDR2 SQIVND, per germline (reference sequence).

This clonotype came up a few times. The V gene is TRBV29-1, the J gene TRBJ1-2; 8 positions match TRBD1. CDR1 and CDR2 from the germline V gene are SQVTM and ANQGSEA. V lost 6 bases and J lost 0; bases outside the gene matches: 6. This CDR3 comprises 14 residues. The CDR3 bases are TGCAGCGTCACCACAGGGGGAGCTAACTATGGCTACACCTTC. Protein sequence: CSVTTGGANYGYTF.

This clonotype was recorded at least ten times. The CDR3 is CASSYPDTQYF. CDR3 coding DNA: TGTGCCAGCAGTTACCCGGATACGCAGTATTTT. This rearrangement joins TRBV6-2 or TRBV6-3 to TRBJ2-3; D unresolved. V dropped 2 bases and J dropped 6 bases, with 3 bases sitting between them. CDR3 length equals 11 residues. Germline V gives CDR1 MNHEY, CDR2 SVGEGT.

This clonotype was recorded at least ten times. The V call is TRBV29-1, the J call TRBJ2-1; no reliable D call. The CDR3 is 13 residues long. V dropped 7 bases and J dropped 6 bases, with 16 bases sitting between them. CDR1 SQVTM and CDR2 ANQGSEA come from the germline V gene. As DNA, the CDR3 is TGCAGCGCAACGAGCACTGTGGGCAATGAGCAGTTCTTC. Its translation is CSATSTVGNEQFF.

This clonotype was counted a few times. The CDR3 DNA sequence: TGCGCCAGCAGGTCGGGGGGCGTAGCTTTCTTT. This gives the protein CASRSGGVAFF. The V and J genes are TRBV10-2 and TRBJ1-1; possibly TRBD1 for D (6 bases). Deletions cut 6 bases from V and 10 bases from J, with 12 bases between. The CDR3 has 11 amino acids. Per germline, CDR1 WSHSY and CDR2 SAAADI.

This clonotype was seen only a few times. This chain uses TRBV2 with TRBJ1-1; 8 nucleotides line up with TRBD1. Germline CDR1 and CDR2: SNHLY and FYNNEI. V dropped 7 bases and J dropped 5; count of bases not matched to a gene: 6. The length of the CDR3 is 13 residues. CDR3 sequence: CASTAGGRTEAFF. The CDR3 DNA follows: TGTGCCAGCACGGCAGGGGGCCGTACTGAAGCTTTCTTT.

This chain joins TRBV19 and TRBJ1-1; 7 bases agree with TRBD1. The trim removed 5 bases at V and 2 bases at J, leaving 8 bases unmatched. In germline, CDR1 is LNHDA, CDR2 SQIVND (reference sequence). The CDR3 is made up of 15 amino acids. The DNA of the CDR3 is TGTGCCAGTAGTGCCCAGGGGGAGGGTAACACTGAAGCTTTCTTT. Its translation is CASSAQGEGNTEAFF.

J is TRBJ1-1 and V is TRBV7-9; possible D gene TRBD1, 5 bases. The CDR3 covers 16 residues. The V gene's germline CDR1 is SEHNR and CDR2 FQNEAQ (reference sequence). V gave up 6 bases and J gave up 1 base, with 18 bases separating them. In DNA form, the CDR3 reads TGTGCCAGCAGGCCACTCCTCGGGACGGAGAACACTGAAGCTTTCTTT. Amino acids: CASRPLLGTENTEAFF.